The present T cell receptor (beta chain) was sequenced within a study of shared clonotypes between healthy human individuals. There are 15 residues in the CDR3. Germline values: CDR1 LNHDA, CDR2 SQIVND (reference sequence). V lost 5 bases to trimming and J lost 0 bases; unmatched junction nucleotides: 1. Measured with immunoSEQ multiplex PCR; TCRdb has only the in-frame clones, and not every one. In the table there are about 2.2 million clones, about 92% of which are singletons. Naivety among CD8 cells was defined by CD45RO negativity and positive CCR7 selection, thereby excluding terminally differentiated effector memory CD45RA+ cells. The study drew all its donors from Caucasian adults living in Nashville, Tennessee.

The sequencing input was naive CD8+ T cells from PBMCs. The TCR comes from a man between 18 and 35 years old in good health. Some clones in this sample may be carry-over from other donors' samples. J is TRBJ2-3 and V is TRBV19; 11 bases are a match to TRBD2. CDR3 residues: CASSWTSGSTDTQYF. For the CDR3, the DNA is TGTGCCAGTAGTTGGACTAGCGGGAGCACAGATACGCAGTATTTT.